This T cell receptor (beta chain) was recovered during a study of T cell responses to AZD1222 COVID-19 vaccine. Whole-study results and caveats: Spike was spanned by vaccine-associated CD4 TCRs, which were dominant at 160-218 and 743-854. Seropositive at baseline were only a handful of AZD1222 recipients.

As regards this clone: Its antigen is unidentified.

The table came from immunoSEQ multiplex PCR; TCRdb's copy has only in-frame clones and leaves some out. The data show about 75,000 clones, 70% to 90% seen once. The sequencing here drew on peripheral blood, taken 28 days after the second dose of the MenACWY control vaccine. This sequence was found in an adult who received the MenACWY meningococcal vaccine as a control.

The CDR3 DNA reads as TGCGCCAGCAGCTTGGGGGGAGGGGACAGCAATCAGCCCCAGCATTTT. It codes for CASSLGGGDSNQPQHF. The chain is built from TRBV5-1 and TRBJ1-5; a weak D match, TRBD1 (5 bases). Trimming left V 0 bases short and J 1 base short, with 11 bases between. The V gene's germline CDR1 is SGHRS and CDR2 YFSETQ. The CDR3 runs to 16 residues.